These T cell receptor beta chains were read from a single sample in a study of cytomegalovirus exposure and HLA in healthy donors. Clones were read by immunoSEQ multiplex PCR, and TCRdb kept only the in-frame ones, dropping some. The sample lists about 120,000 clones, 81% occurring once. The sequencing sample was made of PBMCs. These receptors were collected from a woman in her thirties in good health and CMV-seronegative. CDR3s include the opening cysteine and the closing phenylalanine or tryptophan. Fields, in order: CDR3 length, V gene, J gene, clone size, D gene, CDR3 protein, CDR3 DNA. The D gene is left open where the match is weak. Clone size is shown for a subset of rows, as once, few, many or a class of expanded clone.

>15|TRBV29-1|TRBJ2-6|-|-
CSVEHRTSGANVLTF
TGCAGCGTTGAGCACAGGACATCTGGGGCCAACGTCCTGACTTTC
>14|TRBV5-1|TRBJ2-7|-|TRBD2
CASSLRWFGRGQYF
TGCGCCAGCAGCTTAAGGTGGTTCGGGAGGGGGCAGTACTTC
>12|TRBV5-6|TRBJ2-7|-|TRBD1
CASSGQAYEQYF
TGTGCCAGCAGTGGACAGGCCTACGAGCAGTACTTC
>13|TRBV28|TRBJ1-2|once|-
CASSFGGGYGYTF
TGTGCCAGCAGTTTCGGGGGTGGCTATGGCTACACCTTC
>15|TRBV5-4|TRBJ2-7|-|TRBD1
CASSSYWTGGAEQYF
TGTGCCAGCAGCTCCTACTGGACAGGGGGCGCCGAGCAGTACTTC
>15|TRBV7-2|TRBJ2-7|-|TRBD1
CASSLEGGTGGEQYF
TGTGCCAGCAGCTTAGAGGGGGGGACAGGGGGCGAGCAGTACTTC
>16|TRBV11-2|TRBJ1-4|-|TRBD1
CASSLRRTGLNEKLFF
TGTGCCAGCAGCCTTCGCCGGACAGGACTCAATGAAAAACTGTTTTTT
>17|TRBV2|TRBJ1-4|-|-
CASSLTDLNATNEKLFF
TGTGCCAGCAGTTTGACAGACCTCAATGCAACTAATGAAAAACTGTTTTTT
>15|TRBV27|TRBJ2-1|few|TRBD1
CASSQGTGHYNEQFF
TGTGCCAGCAGTCAGGGGACAGGGCACTACAATGAGCAGTTCTTC
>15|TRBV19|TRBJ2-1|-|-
CASSSPGLPYNEQFF
TGTGCCAGTAGTAGCCCGGGACTCCCCTACAATGAGCAGTTCTTC
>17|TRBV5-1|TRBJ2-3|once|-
CASSLAPTSSNTDTQYF
TGCGCCAGCAGCTTGGCCCCAACTAGCTCGAACACAGATACGCAGTATTTT
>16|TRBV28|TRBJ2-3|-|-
CASSFAGMYFTDTQYF
TGTGCCAGCAGTTTCGCGGGAATGTACTTCACAGATACGCAGTATTTT
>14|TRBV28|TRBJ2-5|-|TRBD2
CASRAGVYQETQYF
TGTGCCAGCAGAGCGGGAGTATATCAAGAGACCCAGTACTTC
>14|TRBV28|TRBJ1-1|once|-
CASGETGANTEAFF
TGTGCCAGCGGGGAAACGGGAGCGAACACTGAAGCTTTCTTT
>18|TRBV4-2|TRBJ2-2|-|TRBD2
CASSQEGLAGSNTGELFF
TGTGCCAGCAGCCAGGAGGGACTAGCGGGATCGAACACCGGGGAGCTGTTTTTT
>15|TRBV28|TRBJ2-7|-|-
CASSITGTGTYEQYF
TGTGCCAGCAGTATAACAGGGACGGGCACCTACGAGCAGTACTTC
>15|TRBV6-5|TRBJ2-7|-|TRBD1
CASSADRGGFYEQYF
TGTGCCAGCAGTGCCGACAGGGGGGGTTTCTACGAGCAGTACTTC
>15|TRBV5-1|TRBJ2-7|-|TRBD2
CASSDPGLVSYEQYF
TGCGCCAGCAGCGATCCGGGACTAGTCTCCTACGAGCAGTACTTC
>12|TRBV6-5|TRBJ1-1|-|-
CASSYGGAEAFF
TGTGCCAGCAGTTACGGAGGCGCTGAAGCTTTCTTT
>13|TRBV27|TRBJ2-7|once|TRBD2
CASSLAGVYEQYF
TGTGCCAGCAGTTTAGCGGGAGTTTACGAGCAGTACTTC
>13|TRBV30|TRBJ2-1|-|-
CAWRGGVANEQFF
TGTGCCTGGAGAGGCGGGGTGGCTAATGAGCAGTTCTTC
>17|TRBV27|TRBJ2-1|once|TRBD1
CASRLTDRGLSYNEQFF
TGTGCCAGCAGACTTACAGACAGGGGGTTATCCTACAATGAGCAGTTCTTC
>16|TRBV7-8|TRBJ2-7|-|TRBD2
CASSLAPSGRMGEQYF
TGTGCCAGCAGCTTGGCACCTAGCGGGAGGATGGGTGAGCAGTACTTC
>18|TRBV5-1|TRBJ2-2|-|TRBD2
CASSLDGTSGRNTGELFF
TGCGCCAGCAGCTTGGATGGGACTAGCGGAAGGAACACCGGGGAGCTGTTTTTT
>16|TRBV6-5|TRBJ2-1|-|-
CASSSETDFSYNEQFF
TGTGCCAGCAGTTCGGAGACAGATTTCTCCTACAATGAGCAGTTCTTC
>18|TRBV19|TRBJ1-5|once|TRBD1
CASRGTGEGALFNQPQHF
TGTGCCAGTAGAGGGACAGGGGAAGGGGCCCTATTCAATCAGCCCCAGCATTTT
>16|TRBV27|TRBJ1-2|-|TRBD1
CASSARTGTGGFGYTF
TGTGCCAGCAGTGCCAGGACCGGGACAGGGGGCTTTGGCTACACCTTC
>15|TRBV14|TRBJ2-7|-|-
CASSQEPGLRNEQYF
TGTGCCAGCAGCCAAGAGCCGGGTTTAAGGAACGAGCAGTACTTC
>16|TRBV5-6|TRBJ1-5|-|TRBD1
CASSLGQGRGNQPQHF
TGTGCCAGCAGCTTGGGACAGGGCCGGGGCAATCAGCCCCAGCATTTT
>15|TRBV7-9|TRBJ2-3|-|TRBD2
CSSSVSGRGRDTQYF
TGTTCCAGCAGCGTTAGCGGGAGAGGAAGAGATACGCAGTATTTT
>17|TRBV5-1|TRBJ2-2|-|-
CASSRQMVIGGDGELFF
TGCGCCAGCAGCAGACAAATGGTTATCGGGGGAGACGGGGAGCTGTTTTTT
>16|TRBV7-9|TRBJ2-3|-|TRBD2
CASSLGASGVTDTQYF
TGTGCCAGCAGCTTAGGGGCTAGCGGAGTCACAGATACGCAGTATTTT
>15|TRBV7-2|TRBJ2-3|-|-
CASSLELLARDTQYF
TGTGCCAGCAGCTTAGAACTCCTCGCCCGGGATACGCAGTATTTT
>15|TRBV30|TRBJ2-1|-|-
CAWSVAGGRGNEQFF
TGTGCCTGGAGTGTAGCTGGAGGTCGAGGGAATGAGCAGTTCTTC
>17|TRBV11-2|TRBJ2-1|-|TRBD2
CASSPRASGRAMNEQFF
TGTGCCAGCAGCCCAAGGGCTAGCGGGAGGGCCATGAATGAGCAGTTCTTC
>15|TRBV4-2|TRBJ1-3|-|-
CASSQDVGLGNTIYF
TGTGCCAGCAGCCAAGATGTCGGGTTGGGAAACACCATATATTTT
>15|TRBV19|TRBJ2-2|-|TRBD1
CASRPQGAGTGELFF
TGTGCCAGTAGGCCCCAGGGGGCAGGTACCGGGGAGCTGTTTTTT
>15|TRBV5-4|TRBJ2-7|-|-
CASSSRGEGTYEQYF
TGTGCCAGCAGCTCCCGGGGAGAGGGAACCTACGAGCAGTACTTC
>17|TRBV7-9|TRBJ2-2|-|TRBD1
CSSSPQGQGENTGELFF
TGTTCCAGCAGCCCCCAAGGACAGGGGGAGAACACCGGGGAGCTGTTTTTT
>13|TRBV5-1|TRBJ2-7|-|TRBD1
CASSQGQAYEQYF
TGCGCCAGCAGCCAAGGACAGGCCTACGAGCAGTACTTC
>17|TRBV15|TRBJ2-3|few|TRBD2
CATSRAPSGVSTDTQYF
TGTGCCACCAGCAGAGCTCCTAGCGGGGTGAGCACAGATACGCAGTATTTT